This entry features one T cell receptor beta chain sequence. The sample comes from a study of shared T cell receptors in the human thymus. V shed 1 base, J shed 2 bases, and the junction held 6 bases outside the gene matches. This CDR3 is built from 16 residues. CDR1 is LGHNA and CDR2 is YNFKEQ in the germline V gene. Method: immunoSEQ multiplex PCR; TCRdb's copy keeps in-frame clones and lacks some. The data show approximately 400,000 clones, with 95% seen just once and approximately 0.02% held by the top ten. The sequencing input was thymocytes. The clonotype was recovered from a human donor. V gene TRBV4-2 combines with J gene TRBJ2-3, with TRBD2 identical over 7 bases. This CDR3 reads CASSQGVGTTTDTQYF. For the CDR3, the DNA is TGTGCCAGCAGCCAAGGCGTAGGGACTACCACAGATACGCAGTATTTT.